The T cell receptor beta chain under discussion was sequenced for a study of T cell responses to AZD1222 COVID-19 vaccine. Produced via immunoSEQ multiplex PCR; TCRdb's table is partial and in-frame only. The table records about 99,000 clones, less than 95% of them present only once. Trimming took 4 bases from V and 6 from J, leaving 10 bases between them. From germline, CDR1 is GTSNPN and CDR2 SVGIG (reference sequence). The CDR3 length is 13 residues. The origin of this receptor is an adult in good health. V gene TRBV30 combines with J gene TRBJ1-6; D unclear. Material: peripheral blood, obtained on day 0 of AZD1222 vaccination. The CDR3 spells CAWTDGVNSPLHF. The CDR3 DNA is TGTGCCTGGACTGACGGGGTTAATTCACCCCTCCACTTT.